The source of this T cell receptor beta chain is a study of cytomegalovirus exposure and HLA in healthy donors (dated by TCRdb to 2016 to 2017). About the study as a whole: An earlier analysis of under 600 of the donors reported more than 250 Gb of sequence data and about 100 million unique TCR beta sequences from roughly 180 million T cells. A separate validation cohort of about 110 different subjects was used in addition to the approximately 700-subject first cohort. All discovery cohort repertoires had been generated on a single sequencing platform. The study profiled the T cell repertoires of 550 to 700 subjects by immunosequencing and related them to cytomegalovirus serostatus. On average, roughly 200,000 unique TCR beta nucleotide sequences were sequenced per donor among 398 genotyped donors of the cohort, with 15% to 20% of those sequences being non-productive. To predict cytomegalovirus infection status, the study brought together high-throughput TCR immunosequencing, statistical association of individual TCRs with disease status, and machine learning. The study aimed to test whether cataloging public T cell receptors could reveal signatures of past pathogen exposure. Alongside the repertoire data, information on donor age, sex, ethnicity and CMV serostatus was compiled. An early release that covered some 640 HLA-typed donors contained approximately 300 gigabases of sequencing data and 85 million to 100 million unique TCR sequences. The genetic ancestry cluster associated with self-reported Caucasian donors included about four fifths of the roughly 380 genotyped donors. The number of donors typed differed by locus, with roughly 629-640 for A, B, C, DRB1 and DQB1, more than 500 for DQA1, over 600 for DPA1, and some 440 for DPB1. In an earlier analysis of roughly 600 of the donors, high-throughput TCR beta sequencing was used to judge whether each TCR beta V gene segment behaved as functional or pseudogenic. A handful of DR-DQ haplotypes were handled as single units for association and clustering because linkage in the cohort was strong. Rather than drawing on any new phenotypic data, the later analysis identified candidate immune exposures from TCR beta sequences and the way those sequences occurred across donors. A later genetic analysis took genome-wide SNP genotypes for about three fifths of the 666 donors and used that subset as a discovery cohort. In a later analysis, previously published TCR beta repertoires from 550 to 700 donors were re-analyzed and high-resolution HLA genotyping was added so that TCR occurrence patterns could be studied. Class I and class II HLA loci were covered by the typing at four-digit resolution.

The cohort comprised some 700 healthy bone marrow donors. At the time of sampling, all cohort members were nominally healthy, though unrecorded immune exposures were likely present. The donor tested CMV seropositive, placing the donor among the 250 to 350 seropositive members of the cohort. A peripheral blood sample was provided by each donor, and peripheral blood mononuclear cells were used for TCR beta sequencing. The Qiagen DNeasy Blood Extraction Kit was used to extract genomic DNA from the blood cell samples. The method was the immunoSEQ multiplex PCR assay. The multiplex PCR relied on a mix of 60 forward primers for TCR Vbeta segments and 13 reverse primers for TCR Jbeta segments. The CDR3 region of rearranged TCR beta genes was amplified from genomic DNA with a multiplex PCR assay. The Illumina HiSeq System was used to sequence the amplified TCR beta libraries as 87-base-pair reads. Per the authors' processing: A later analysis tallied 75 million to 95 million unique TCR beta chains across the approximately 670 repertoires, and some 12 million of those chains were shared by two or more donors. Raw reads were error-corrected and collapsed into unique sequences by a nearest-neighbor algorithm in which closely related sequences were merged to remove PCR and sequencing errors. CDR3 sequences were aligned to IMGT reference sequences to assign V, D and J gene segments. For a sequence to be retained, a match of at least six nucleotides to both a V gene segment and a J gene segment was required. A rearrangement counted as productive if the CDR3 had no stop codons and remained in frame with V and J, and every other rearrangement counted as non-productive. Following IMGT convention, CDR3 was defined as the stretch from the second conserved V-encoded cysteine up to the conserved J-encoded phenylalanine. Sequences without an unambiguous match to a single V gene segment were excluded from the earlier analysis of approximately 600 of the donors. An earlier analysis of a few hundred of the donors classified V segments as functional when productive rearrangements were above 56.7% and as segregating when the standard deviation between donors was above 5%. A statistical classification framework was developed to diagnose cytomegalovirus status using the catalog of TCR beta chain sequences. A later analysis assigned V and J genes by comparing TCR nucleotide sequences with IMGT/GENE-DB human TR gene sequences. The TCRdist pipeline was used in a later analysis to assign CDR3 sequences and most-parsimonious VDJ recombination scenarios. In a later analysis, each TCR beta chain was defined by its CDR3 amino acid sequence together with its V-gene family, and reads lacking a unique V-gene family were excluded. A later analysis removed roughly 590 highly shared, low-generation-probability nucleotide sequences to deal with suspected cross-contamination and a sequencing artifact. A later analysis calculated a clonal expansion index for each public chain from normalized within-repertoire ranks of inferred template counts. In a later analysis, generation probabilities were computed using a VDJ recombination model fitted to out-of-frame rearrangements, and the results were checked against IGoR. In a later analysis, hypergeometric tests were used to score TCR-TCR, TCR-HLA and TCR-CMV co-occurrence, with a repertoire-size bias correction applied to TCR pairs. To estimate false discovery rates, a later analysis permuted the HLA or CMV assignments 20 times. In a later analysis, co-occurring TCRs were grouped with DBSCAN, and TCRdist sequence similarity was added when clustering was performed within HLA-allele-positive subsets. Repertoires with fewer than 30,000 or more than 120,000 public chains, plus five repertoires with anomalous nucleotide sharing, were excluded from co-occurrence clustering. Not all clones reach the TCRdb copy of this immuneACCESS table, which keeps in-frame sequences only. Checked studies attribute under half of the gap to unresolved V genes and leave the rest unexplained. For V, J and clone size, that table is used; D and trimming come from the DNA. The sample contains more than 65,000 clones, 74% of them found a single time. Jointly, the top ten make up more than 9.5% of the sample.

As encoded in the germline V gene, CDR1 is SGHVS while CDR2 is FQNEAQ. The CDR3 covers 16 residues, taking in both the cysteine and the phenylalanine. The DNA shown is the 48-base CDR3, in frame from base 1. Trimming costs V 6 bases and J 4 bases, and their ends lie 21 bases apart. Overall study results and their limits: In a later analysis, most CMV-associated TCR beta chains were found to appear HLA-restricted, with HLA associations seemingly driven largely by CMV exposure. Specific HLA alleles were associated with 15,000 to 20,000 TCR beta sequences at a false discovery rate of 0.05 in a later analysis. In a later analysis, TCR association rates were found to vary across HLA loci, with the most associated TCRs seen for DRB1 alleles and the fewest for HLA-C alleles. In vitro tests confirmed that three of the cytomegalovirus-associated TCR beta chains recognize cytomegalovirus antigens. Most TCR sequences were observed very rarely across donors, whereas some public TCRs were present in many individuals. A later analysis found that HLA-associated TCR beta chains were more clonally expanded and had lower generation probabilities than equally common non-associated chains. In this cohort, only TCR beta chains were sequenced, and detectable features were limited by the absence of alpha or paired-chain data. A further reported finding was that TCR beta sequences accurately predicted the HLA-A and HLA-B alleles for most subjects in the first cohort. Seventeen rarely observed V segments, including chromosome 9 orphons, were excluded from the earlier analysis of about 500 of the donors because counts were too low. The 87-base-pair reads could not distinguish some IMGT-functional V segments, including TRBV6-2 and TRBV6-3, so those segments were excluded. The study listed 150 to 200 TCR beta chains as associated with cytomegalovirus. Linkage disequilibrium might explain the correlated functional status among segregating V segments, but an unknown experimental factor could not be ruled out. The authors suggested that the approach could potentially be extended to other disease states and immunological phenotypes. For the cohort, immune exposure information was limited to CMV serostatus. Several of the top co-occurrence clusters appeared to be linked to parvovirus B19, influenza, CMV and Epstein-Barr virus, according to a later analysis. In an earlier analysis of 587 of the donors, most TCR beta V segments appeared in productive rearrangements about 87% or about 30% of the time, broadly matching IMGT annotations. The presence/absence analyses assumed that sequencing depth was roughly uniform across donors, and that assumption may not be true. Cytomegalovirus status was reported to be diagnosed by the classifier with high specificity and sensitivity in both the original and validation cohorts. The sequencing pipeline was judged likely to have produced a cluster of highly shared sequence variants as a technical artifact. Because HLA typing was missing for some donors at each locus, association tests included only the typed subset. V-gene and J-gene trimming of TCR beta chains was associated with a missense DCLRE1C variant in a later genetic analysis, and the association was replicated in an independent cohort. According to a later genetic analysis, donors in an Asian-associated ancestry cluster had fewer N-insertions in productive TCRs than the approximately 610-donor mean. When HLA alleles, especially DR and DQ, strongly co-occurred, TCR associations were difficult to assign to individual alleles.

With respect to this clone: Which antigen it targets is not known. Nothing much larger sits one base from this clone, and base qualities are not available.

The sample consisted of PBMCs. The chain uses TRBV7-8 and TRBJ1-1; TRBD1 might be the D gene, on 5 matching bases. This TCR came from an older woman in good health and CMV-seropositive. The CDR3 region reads CASSPNLGGMGTEAFF. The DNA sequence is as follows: TGTGCCAGCAGTCCTAATCTGGGGGGAATGGGCACTGAAGCTTTCTTT.